What follows are 24 T cell receptor beta chains derived from one specimen sequenced in a study of shared clonotypes between healthy human individuals. Data came from immunoSEQ multiplex PCR; TCRdb stores just in-frame clones and leaves some out. The repertoire holds about 480,000 clones, with 60% to 80% as singletons. The specimen was PBMCs. The source of these receptors is a woman between 40 and 55 years old in good health. Some clones in this sample may be carry-over from other donors' samples.

The chain employs TRBV7-2 and TRBJ2-7; 11 bases align to TRBD2. J gave up 3 bases and V 0 bases, and 1 base lay outside the gene matches. The CDR3 extends over 15 amino acids. In germline, CDR1 is SGHTA, CDR2 FQGNSA. In DNA form, the CDR3 reads TGTGCCAGCAGCTTAGCCGGGACTAGCGGCTACGAGCAGTACTTC. Residues: CASSLAGTSGYEQYF.

This rearrangement joins TRBV5-1 to TRBJ1-1; D not certain. This CDR3 spans 14 amino acids. Trimming shortened V by 4 bases and J by 0 bases, and 10 bases separated the two germline ends. Looked up from germline, CDR1 is SGHRS and CDR2 is YFSETQ. CDR3 residues: CASSPRTVNTEAFF. In nucleotides, the CDR3 is TGCGCCAGCAGCCCAAGGACCGTGAACACTGAAGCTTTCTTT. The variable domain in full, with the rest retrieved from reference TRBV5-1 and TRBJ1-1, is KAGVTQTPRYLIKTRGQQVTLSCSPISGHRSVSWYQQTPGQGLQFLFEYFSETQRNKGNFPGRFSGRQFSNSRSEMNVSTLELGDSALYLCASSPRTVNTEAFFGQGTRLTVV.

The chain combines TRBV5-4 with TRBJ1-2; TRBD1 matches at 7 bases. With 4 bases clipped from V and 9 bases from J, the junction kept 6 bases outside the gene matches. The CDR3 covers 12 residues. The germline gives CDR1 SGHNT, CDR2 YYREEE (reference sequence). The DNA for the CDR3 is TGTGCCAGCAGCGTCGGACAGGCTAGCTACACCTTC. Protein product: CASSVGQASYTF.

Of note for this clone: Other DNA sequences from this sample encode an identical CDR3 as well. V and J are TRBV28 and TRBJ2-5; D unclear. Deletions cut 5 bases from V and 4 bases from J, with 8 bases between. The V gene's germline CDR1 is MDHEN and CDR2 SYDVKM. This CDR3 has 12 residues. The CDR3 DNA sequence: TGTGCCAGCAGTCCCCGGACAGAGACCCAGTACTTC. Protein product: CASSPRTETQYF.

The chain couples TRBV7-9 to TRBJ2-7, with 12 nucleotides matching TRBD2. The ends lost 3 bases at V and 2 bases at J; junction bases unmatched: 8. CDR1 SEHNR and CDR2 FQNEAQ come from the germline V gene (reference sequence). The CDR3 covers 17 residues. Written as DNA, the CDR3 is TGTGCCAGCAGCTTGGGACTAGCGGGCGCTCCCCCCTACGAGCAGTACTTC. Amino acid sequence: CASSLGLAGAPPYEQYF.

This sequence joins TRBV7-3 and TRBJ2-1; D unresolved. CDR1 and CDR2 from the germline V gene are SGHTA and FQGTGA. V lost 4 bases and J 3 bases, leaving 10 bases between the germline ends. This CDR3 is built from 14 residues. CDR3 nucleotide sequence: TGTGCCAGCAGCTCCGACGCAAACTACAATGAGCAGTTCTTC. It specifies CASSSDANYNEQFF.

The V call is TRBV2, the J call TRBJ2-2; TRBD2 agrees at 8 bases. Losses at the gene ends were 4 bases for V and 1 base for J; bases not matched to a gene: 5. The CDR3 is 16 residues long. Germline loops: CDR1 SNHLY, CDR2 FYNNEI. CDR3 nucleotide sequence: TGTGCCAGCAGTGGGTCTAGCGGGCTGAACACCGGGGAGCTGTTTTTT. This sequence encodes CASSGSSGLNTGELFF.

The V and J genes are TRBV28 and TRBJ1-2, with D unresolved. This CDR3 contains 14 residues. Germline assignment: CDR1 MDHEN and CDR2 SYDVKM. V lost 3 bases to trimming and J lost 2 bases, with 10 bases between them. Here the CDR3 reads CASSFGSANYGYTF. For the CDR3, the DNA is TGTGCCAGCAGTTTCGGGTCGGCGAACTATGGCTACACCTTC.

The chain employs TRBV7-8 and TRBJ2-6; D gene uncertain. This CDR3 is built from 14 residues. Germline assignment: CDR1 SGHVS and CDR2 FQNEAQ. Trimming removed 3 bases at V and 2 bases at J, with 5 bases between. CDR3 in amino acids: CASSFSPGANVLTF. The DNA of the CDR3 is TGTGCCAGCAGCTTTAGTCCTGGGGCCAACGTCCTGACTTTC. The whole variable domain, filled in from reference TRBV7-8 and TRBJ2-6, reads GAGVSQSPRYKVAKRGQDVALRCDPISGHVSLFWYQQALGQGPEFLTYFQNEAQLDKSGLPSDRFFAERPEGSVSTLKIQRTQQEDSAVYLCASSFSPGANVLTFGAGSRLTVL.

The rearrangement joins TRBV10-1 to TRBJ1-1; 7 nucleotides agree with TRBD1. This CDR3 comprises 15 residues. CDR1 and CDR2 (germline): WNHNN, SYGVQD (reference sequence). V lost 5 bases and J lost 5; bases outside the gene matches: 11. The CDR3 DNA reads TGCGCCAGCAGTCCCCTCGGGGACAGTTGTACTGAAGCTTTCTTT. It codes for CASSPLGDSCTEAFF.

The chain recombines TRBV28 with TRBJ1-2; D gene unclear. Germline CDR1 and CDR2: MDHEN and SYDVKM. Trimming pared 4 bases from V and 4 bases from J, leaving 7 bases between. The CDR3 extends over 12 amino acids. The CDR3 is CASSWASYGYTF. The CDR3 nucleotides are TGTGCCAGCAGTTGGGCCTCCTATGGCTACACCTTC.

The V and J genes are TRBV11-2 and TRBJ2-3; 7 nucleotides match TRBD2. The CDR3 has 14 amino acids. The junction had 8 bases not matched to a gene; V was cut back by 5 bases and J by 6 bases. CDR1 is SGHAT and CDR2 is FQNNGV in the germline V gene. CDR3 sequence reads: CASSPTSPEDTQYF. The DNA of the CDR3 is TGTGCCAGCAGCCCGACTAGCCCGGAGGATACGCAGTATTTT. Complete variable domain (other parts from reference TRBV11-2 and TRBJ2-3): EAGVAQSPRYKIIEKRQSVAFWCNPISGHATLYWYQQILGQGPKLLIQFQNNGVVDDSQLPKDRFSAERLKGVDSTLKIQPAKLEDSAVYLCASSPTSPEDTQYFGPGTRLTVL.

The CDR3 coding sequence is TGTGCCAGCAGTGAACGCGCAGGGGGGACTGAAAAACTGTTTTTT. This translates into CASSERAGGTEKLFF. This chain joins TRBV6-1 and TRBJ1-4; TRBD1 matches at 7 bases. In germline, CDR1 is MNHNS, CDR2 SASEGT. Trimming at V came to 2 bases and at J to 7 bases, leaving 7 bases not matched to a gene. The length of the CDR3 is 15 residues.

V usage is TRBV27 and J usage is TRBJ2-2; D gene unclear. V was pared by 2 bases and J by 7 bases, with 8 bases between. This CDR3 contains 13 residues. Germline assignment: CDR1 MNHEY and CDR2 SMNVEV (reference sequence). CDR3 nucleotides: TGTGCCAGCAGTTTAAGGCGTCTCGGGGAGCTGTTTTTT. It encodes CASSLRRLGELFF.

The rearrangement links TRBV19 to TRBJ2-7, with D perhaps TRBD1 or TRBD2 (5 bases each). V lost 5 bases to trimming and J lost 0 bases, with 14 bases between them. The CDR3 totals 15 residues. Per germline, CDR1 LNHDA and CDR2 SQIVND (reference sequence). CDR3 bases: TGTGCCAGTAGTCCTAGGGACGGCCCCTCCTACGAGCAGTACTTC. Translation: CASSPRDGPSYEQYF.

The V and J genes are TRBV10-2 and TRBJ2-7; the match to TRBD2 covers 10 bases. Trimming at V came to 4 bases and at J to 7 bases, leaving 7 bases not matched to a gene. The CDR3 runs to 14 residues. Germline values: CDR1 WSHSY, CDR2 SAAADI. The chain's CDR3 is CASSVAGGNLEQYF. The CDR3 DNA is TGCGCCAGCAGTGTAGCGGGAGGTAACCTGGAGCAGTACTTC.

V and J are TRBV6-1 and TRBJ2-2, with D hard to call. Trimming cost V 6 bases and J 1 base, with 6 bases left between them. The CDR3 is 13 amino acids. Per the germline V gene, CDR1 is MNHNS and CDR2 is SASEGT. The CDR3 is CASRKENTGELFF. For the CDR3, the DNA is TGTGCCAGCAGGAAGGAGAACACCGGGGAGCTGTTTTTT.

The table lists this clone with many counts. The chain combines TRBV6-4 with TRBJ2-6; D possibly corresponds to TRBD1 (6 bases). Germline loops: CDR1 MRHNA, CDR2 SNTAGT. Trimming took 0 bases from V and 0 from J, leaving 6 bases between them. The CDR3 is 16 amino acids. The CDR3 region has the DNA TGTGCCAGCAGTGACTCAGGGGGCTCTGGGGCCAACGTCCTGACTTTC. Translation gives CASSDSGGSGANVLTF.

DNA for the CDR3: TGTGCCTGGAGTGAATTCACATCCCGAGACGAGCAGTACTTC. Its translation: CAWSEFTSRDEQYF. The chain has TRBV30 and TRBJ2-5; D not certain. The better agreement between TRBJ2-7 and the DNA end casts doubt on the J call. This CDR3 comprises 14 residues. Germline values: CDR1 GTSNPN, CDR2 SVGIG (reference sequence).

The J gene is TRBJ2-2, the V gene TRBV5-1; the match to TRBD2 covers 14 bases. The CDR3 contains 16 residues. The germline V gene has CDR1 SGHRS and CDR2 YFSETQ. V lost 2 bases, J lost 7 bases, and 4 bases stayed unmatched. Here the CDR3 DNA reads TGCGCCAGCAGCTTAAGGACTAGCGGGAGGTTCGGGGAGCTGTTTTTT. This encodes CASSLRTSGRFGELFF.

Notes on this clone: A much bigger clone sits one base away, suggesting this may be a read error. Other DNA sequences within the sample encode an identical CDR3. V usage is TRBV28 and J usage is TRBJ2-7; possibly TRBD1 for D (6 bases). This CDR3 is 12 amino acids long. Germline V lookup: CDR1 MDHEN, CDR2 SYDVKM. Deletions cut 2 bases from V and 5 bases from J, with 7 bases between. The CDR3 region has the DNA TGTGCCAGCAGTTTAAACAGGGACGAGCAGTACTTC. Amino acids: CASSLNRDEQYF.

V gene TRBV7-3 combines with J gene TRBJ2-1; D is tentatively TRBD1 or TRBD2 (5 bases each). CDR3 length: 16 residues. Germline CDR1 reads SGHTA; CDR2 reads FQGTGA. With 1 base removed from V and 6 bases from J, the gap between germline ends came to 16 bases. CDR3 sequence (DNA): TGTGCCAGCAGCTTAAGGGGGAACGGTCTCTTCAATGAGCAGTTCTTC. It specifies CASSLRGNGLFNEQFF.

V is TRBV25-1 and J is TRBJ2-5; perhaps TRBD2 as D (7 bases). Trimming took off 1 base at V and 5 bases at J, with 14 bases between the two ends. Germline CDR1 and CDR2: MGHDK and SYGVNS. The CDR3 runs 15 residues. DNA of the CDR3: TGTGCCAGCAGTGAATGGGGGGGCGCGGTCGAGACCCAGTACTTC. This sequence encodes CASSEWGGAVETQYF.

This chain joins TRBV4-1 and TRBJ2-7, with a possible D match to TRBD2 (5 bases). CDR3 length: 15 amino acids. V was cut by 0 bases and J by 9 bases, with 18 bases left in between. Germline V CDR1 and CDR2: MGHRA, YSYEKL. This CDR3 reads CASSQDWRNPVVQYF. The CDR3 nucleotides read TGCGCCAGCAGCCAAGATTGGAGGAACCCAGTCGTGCAGTACTTC.